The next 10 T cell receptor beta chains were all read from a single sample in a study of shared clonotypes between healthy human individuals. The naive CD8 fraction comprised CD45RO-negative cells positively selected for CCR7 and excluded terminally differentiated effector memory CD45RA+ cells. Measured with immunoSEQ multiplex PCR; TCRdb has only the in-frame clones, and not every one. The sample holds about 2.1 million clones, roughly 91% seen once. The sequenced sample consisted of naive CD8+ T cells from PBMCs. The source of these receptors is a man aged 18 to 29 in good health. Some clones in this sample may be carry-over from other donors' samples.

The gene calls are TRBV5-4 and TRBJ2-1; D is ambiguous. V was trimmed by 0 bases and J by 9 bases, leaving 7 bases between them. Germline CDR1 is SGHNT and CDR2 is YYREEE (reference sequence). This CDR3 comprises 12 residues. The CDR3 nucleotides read TGTGCCAGCAGCTTGGTACCTCCTGAGCAGTTCTTC. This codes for CASSLVPPEQFF.

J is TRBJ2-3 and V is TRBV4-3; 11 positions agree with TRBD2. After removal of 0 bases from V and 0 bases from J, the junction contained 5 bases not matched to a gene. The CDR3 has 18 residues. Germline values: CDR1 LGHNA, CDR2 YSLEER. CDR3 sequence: CASSQDMASGGSTDTQYF. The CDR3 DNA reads TGCGCCAGCAGCCAAGATATGGCTAGCGGGGGGAGCACAGATACGCAGTATTTT.

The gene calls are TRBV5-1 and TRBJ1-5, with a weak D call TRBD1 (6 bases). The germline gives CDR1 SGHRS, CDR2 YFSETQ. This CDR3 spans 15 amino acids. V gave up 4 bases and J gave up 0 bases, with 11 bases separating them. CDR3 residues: CASSPGQFSNQPQHF. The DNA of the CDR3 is TGCGCCAGCAGCCCCGGACAGTTTAGCAATCAGCCCCAGCATTTT.

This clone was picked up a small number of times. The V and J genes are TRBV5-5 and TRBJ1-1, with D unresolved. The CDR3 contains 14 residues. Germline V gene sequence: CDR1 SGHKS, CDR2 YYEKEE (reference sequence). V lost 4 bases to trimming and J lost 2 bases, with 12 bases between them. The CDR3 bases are TGTGCCAGCAGCCGCTGGAGCGACAACACTGAAGCTTTCTTT. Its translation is CASSRWSDNTEAFF.

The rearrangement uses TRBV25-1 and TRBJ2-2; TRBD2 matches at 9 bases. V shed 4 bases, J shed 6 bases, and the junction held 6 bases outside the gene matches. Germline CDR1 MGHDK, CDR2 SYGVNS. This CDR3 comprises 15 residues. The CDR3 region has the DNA TGTGCCAGCAGTGGATTACTAGCGGGCCCCGGGGAGCTGTTTTTT. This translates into CASSGLLAGPGELFF.

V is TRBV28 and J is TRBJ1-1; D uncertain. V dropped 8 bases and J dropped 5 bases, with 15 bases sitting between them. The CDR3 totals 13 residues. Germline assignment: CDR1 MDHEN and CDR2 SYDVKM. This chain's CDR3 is CASGRAIKTEAFF. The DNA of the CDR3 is TGTGCCAGCGGGCGTGCTATAAAGACTGAAGCTTTCTTT.

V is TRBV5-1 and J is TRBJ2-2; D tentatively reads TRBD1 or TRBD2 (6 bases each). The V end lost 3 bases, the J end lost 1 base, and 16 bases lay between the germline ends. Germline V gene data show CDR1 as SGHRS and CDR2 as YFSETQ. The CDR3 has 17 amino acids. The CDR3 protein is CASSWGANSGNTGELFF. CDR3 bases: TGCGCCAGCAGCTGGGGGGCGAACTCGGGGAACACCGGGGAGCTGTTTTTT. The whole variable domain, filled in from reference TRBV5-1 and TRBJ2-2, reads KAGVTQTPRYLIKTRGQQVTLSCSPISGHRSVSWYQQTPGQGLQFLFEYFSETQRNKGNFPGRFSGRQFSNSRSEMNVSTLELGDSALYLCASSWGANSGNTGELFFGEGSRLTVL.

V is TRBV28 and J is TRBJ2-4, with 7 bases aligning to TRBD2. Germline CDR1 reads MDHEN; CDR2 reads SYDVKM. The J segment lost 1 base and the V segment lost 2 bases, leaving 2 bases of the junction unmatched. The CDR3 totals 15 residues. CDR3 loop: CASSLREGAKNIQYF. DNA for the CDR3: TGTGCCAGCAGTTTAAGGGAGGGGGCCAAAAACATTCAGTACTTC.

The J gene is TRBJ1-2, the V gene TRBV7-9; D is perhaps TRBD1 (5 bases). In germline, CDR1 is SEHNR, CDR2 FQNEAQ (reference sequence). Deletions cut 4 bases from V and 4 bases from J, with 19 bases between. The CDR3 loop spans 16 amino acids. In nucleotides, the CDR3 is TGTGCCAGCAGCTCCTCAAAGACGACAGAATTCTATGGCTACACCTTC. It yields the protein CASSSSKTTEFYGYTF.

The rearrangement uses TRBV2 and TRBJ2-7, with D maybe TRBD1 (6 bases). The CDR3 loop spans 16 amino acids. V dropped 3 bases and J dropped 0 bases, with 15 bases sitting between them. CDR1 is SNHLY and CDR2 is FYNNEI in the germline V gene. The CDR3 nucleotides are TGTGCCAGCAGTGATCTTTGGGACAAGAGCTCCTACGAGCAGTACTTC. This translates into CASSDLWDKSSYEQYF.